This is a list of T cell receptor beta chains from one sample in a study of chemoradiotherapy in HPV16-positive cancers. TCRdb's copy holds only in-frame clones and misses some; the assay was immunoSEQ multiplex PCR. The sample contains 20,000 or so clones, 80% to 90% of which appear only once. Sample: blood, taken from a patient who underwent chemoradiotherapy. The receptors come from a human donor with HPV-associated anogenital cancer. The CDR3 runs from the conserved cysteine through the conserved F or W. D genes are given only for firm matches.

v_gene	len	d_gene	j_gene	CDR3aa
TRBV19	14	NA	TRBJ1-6	CASSIGRVDSPLHF
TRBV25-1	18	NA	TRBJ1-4	CASSLGNRGHATNEKLFF
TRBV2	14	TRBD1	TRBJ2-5	CASSADRGQETQYF
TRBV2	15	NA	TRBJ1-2	CASSAEDSTLTGYTF
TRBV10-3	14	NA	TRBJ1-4	CAISESNSVEKLFF
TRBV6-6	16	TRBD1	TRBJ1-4	CASSYFNRGTNEKLFF
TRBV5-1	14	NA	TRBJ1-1	CASSYGGTNTEAFF
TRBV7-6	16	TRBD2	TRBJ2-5	CASSARTSGGGETQYF
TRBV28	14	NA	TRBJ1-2	CASSLSRAPYGYTF
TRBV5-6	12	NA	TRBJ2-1	CASSSLYNEQFF
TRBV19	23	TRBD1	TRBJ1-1	CASSIFLRARLGGRDRENTEAFF
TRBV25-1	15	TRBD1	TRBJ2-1	CASSTTGGRRNEQFF
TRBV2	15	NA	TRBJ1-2	CASRDGQTPSRGYTF
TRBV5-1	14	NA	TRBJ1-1	CASSDEDPNTEAFF
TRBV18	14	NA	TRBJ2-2	CASSLDQGTGELFF